The clone carrying this T cell receptor beta chain was picked up many times. The target antigen is unknown. Using its own MiXCR run on the reads, TCRdb lists one record per CDR3 protein. The sample lists some 400,000 distinct CDR3 sequences, 15% to 20% occurring once. The record originates from a study of T cell repertoires in cytomegalovirus infection. As for the study in general: A matching HLA type, together with CMV infection, was signaled by public TCR beta signatures.

Findings and caveats of the study: The study found HLA-C-restricted CMV-specific TCR beta clonotypes dominating the ex vivo response.

The CDR3 consists of 15 residues. V shed 2 bases and J shed 1 base, with 9 bases lying between them. The chain carries TRBV12-3 or TRBV12-4 and TRBJ1-5; D ambiguous. The sequenced sample was PBMCs. This TCR was recovered from a human donor in good health (CMV status not recorded). Some clones in this sample may be carry-over from other donors' samples. The CDR3 loop is CASSLRGISNQPQHF. In nucleotides, the CDR3 is TGTGCCAGCAGTTTAAGAGGGATCAGCAATCAGCCCCAGCATTTT.